The subject of this entry is one T cell receptor (beta chain). Data came from immunoSEQ multiplex PCR; TCRdb stores just in-frame clones and leaves some out. The table lists about 150,000 clones, approximately 83% of them singletons. The sample belongs to a study of blood T cell repertoires in COVID-19. The CDR3 contains 14 residues. Germline CDR1 SEHNR, CDR2 FQNEAQ (reference sequence). Trimming removed 0 bases from V and 4 bases from J, with 10 bases in between. The receptor comes from a woman in her sixties or seventies with COVID-19, enrolled during active disease. The chain employs TRBV7-9 and TRBJ2-7; D remains ambiguous. Sequenced material: peripheral blood. CDR3 sequence: CASSLASMRYEQYF. CDR3 nucleotide sequence: TGTGCCAGCAGCTTAGCGTCAATGAGATACGAGCAGTACTTC.